These 23 T cell receptor beta chains share one sample of origin, sequenced in a study of blood T cells in healthy people across ages. The second PCR ran about 6 to 11 cycles with a sample-barcoded 5' primer and J-beta primers. TCRdb passed the 5' RACE reads through MiXCR, listing each CDR3 protein once. The sample records some 1.4 million distinct CDR3 sequences, 42% being singletons. The sequenced sample consisted of blood. Receptors originate from a woman aged 18-29 years in good health.

V gene TRBV29-1 combines with J gene TRBJ2-3, with D perhaps matching TRBD2 (6 bases). This CDR3 contains 14 residues. V was shortened by 0 bases and J by 4 bases, with 11 bases between the two germline ends. Germline V lookup: CDR1 SQVTM, CDR2 ANQGSEA. CDR3 loop: CSVEDLAGSDTQYF. CDR3 DNA: TGCAGCGTTGAAGATCTCGCGGGATCAGATACGCAGTATTTT.

This clonotype has a handful of counts. This chain connects TRBV12-3 or TRBV12-4 to TRBJ1-1; D not resolved. CDR3 length equals 13 residues. V lost 5 bases, J lost 4 bases, and 11 bases lay in between. The CDR3, as DNA: TGTGCCAGCAGTCGACGCCCGGGCACTGAAGCTTTCTTT. This codes for CASSRRPGTEAFF.

This rearrangement joins TRBV12-3 or TRBV12-4 to TRBJ1-1; possibly TRBD1 for D (6 bases). This CDR3 contains 12 residues. Trimming removed 4 bases at V and 11 bases at J, with 14 bases between. For the CDR3, the DNA is TGTGCCAGCAGTTCGGACAGCATCGGGGCTTTCTTT. Its translation is CASSSDSIGAFF.

The rearrangement links TRBV4-1 to TRBJ1-2; 8 nucleotides agree with TRBD1. From germline, CDR1 is MGHRA and CDR2 YSYEKL. V dropped 2 bases and J dropped 4; count of bases not matched to a gene: 6. The CDR3 consists of 15 residues. The CDR3 reads CASSQQQGDFYGYTF. The DNA for the CDR3 is TGCGCCAGCAGCCAACAACAGGGGGACTTCTATGGCTACACCTTC.

The chain uses TRBV27 and TRBJ1-2; 9 bases are a match to TRBD1. From germline, CDR1 is MNHEY and CDR2 SMNVEV (reference sequence). The CDR3 contains 14 residues. J gave up 4 bases and V 6 bases, and 6 bases lay outside the gene matches. CDR3 residues: CASSATQGAYGYTF. DNA for the CDR3: TGTGCCAGCAGCGCCACACAGGGGGCCTATGGCTACACCTTC.

This chain connects TRBV20-1 to TRBJ2-3; 14 bases fit TRBD2. The germline V gene has CDR1 DFQATT and CDR2 SNEGSKA (reference sequence). The trim removed 3 bases at V and 0 bases at J, leaving 8 bases unmatched. The CDR3 spans 18 residues. The CDR3 region is CSARGLAGEHPSTDTQYF. CDR3 in DNA: TGCAGTGCTAGGGGACTAGCGGGGGAACATCCTAGCACAGATACGCAGTATTTT.

As DNA, the CDR3 is TGCGCCAGCAGCGTGACGCTAGCTAGTGAGCAGTACTTC. Protein product: CASSVTLASEQYF. This chain connects TRBV5-1 to TRBJ2-7; D is possibly TRBD2 (5 bases). Germline assignment: CDR1 SGHRS and CDR2 YFSETQ. The ends were cut back, 4 bases at V and 7 bases at J, with 15 bases in the middle. CDR3 length: 13 amino acids.

This clonotype appeared a few times. The chain uses TRBV20-1 and TRBJ2-1; 13 nucleotides match TRBD2. Trimming removed 6 bases from V and 8 bases from J; junction bases left unmatched: 13. The germline V gene has CDR1 DFQATT and CDR2 SNEGSKA (reference sequence). The CDR3 length is 16 residues. Written as DNA, the CDR3 is TGCAGTGCCAGGACTAGCGGGGGTAGGATAGGGTATGAGCAGTTCTTC. It yields the protein CSARTSGGRIGYEQFF.

This clonotype has a single count. Relative to the germline gene, one junction end is altered; a read error may explain this. The rearrangement uses TRBV5-1 and TRBJ2-1; D could derive from TRBD1 or TRBD2 (5 bases each). This CDR3 has 15 amino acids. Germline-derived CDR1 and CDR2 are SGHRS and YFSETQ. This CDR3 is CANSAGTSSYNEQFF. The CDR3, as DNA: TGCGCCAACAGCGCCGGGACCTCATCCTACAATGAGCAGTTCTTC.

Turning to this clonotype: One base away lies a much larger clone, so this may be a sequencing read error. The rearrangement joins TRBV7-9 to TRBJ2-4; D is ambiguous. The J call could be wrong; TRBJ2-7 is a better fit for the DNA end. This CDR3 has 13 amino acids. From germline, CDR1 is SEHNR and CDR2 FQNEAQ (reference sequence). CDR3: CASSFLGYYEQYF. The DNA for the CDR3 is TGTGCCAGCAGCTTTTTAGGATACTACGAGCAGTACTTC.

CDR3: CASSLGGAKETQYF. The CDR3 nucleotides read TGCGCCAGCAGCTTGGGTGGCGCGAAAGAGACCCAGTACTTC. The chain carries TRBV5-1 and TRBJ2-5; D unresolved. Germline values: CDR1 SGHRS, CDR2 YFSETQ. The V gene lost 0 bases and the J gene lost 3 bases, with 9 bases spanning the gap. CDR3 length: 14 amino acids.

The genes are TRBV12-3 or TRBV12-4 and TRBJ2-1; 10 bases agree with TRBD2. The assigned J gene may be wrong: the sequence end matches TRBJ2-7 better. The CDR3 length is 15 residues. The CDR3 here is CASSLDSGRTNEQYF. Written as DNA, the CDR3 is TGTGCCAGCAGTTTAGATAGCGGGAGGACCAATGAGCAGTACTTC.

The rearrangement joins TRBV4-1 to TRBJ2-2; D call uncertain. This CDR3 is built from 18 residues. V lost 11 bases and J lost 0, with 25 bases in between. Per the germline V gene, CDR1 is MGHRA and CDR2 is YSYEKL. The CDR3 nucleotides are TGCGCCGGCGCCGCAGAACCAAGTTCATGGGCGAACACCGGGGAGCTGTTTTTT. Its protein product is CAGAAEPSSWANTGELFF.

This chain connects TRBV6-1 to TRBJ2-5, with a possible D match to TRBD2 (5 bases). Germline-derived CDR1 and CDR2 are MNHNS and SASEGT. V lost 4 bases, J lost 2 bases, and 17 bases lay in between. There are 16 residues in the CDR3. The CDR3 sequence is CASSGTPGEIQETQYF. DNA of the CDR3: TGTGCCAGCAGTGGGACGCCTGGGGAGATACAAGAGACCCAGTACTTC.

V and J are TRBV11-2 and TRBJ2-7; D remains unclear. The CDR3 has 13 amino acids. Looked up from germline, CDR1 is SGHAT and CDR2 is FQNNGV. The V and J ends lost 5 bases and 2 bases respectively, with 10 bases between them. CDR3 loop: CASSHLSAYEQYF. CDR3 DNA sequence: TGTGCCAGCAGCCATCTTTCCGCCTACGAGCAGTACTTC.

V gene TRBV27 combines with J gene TRBJ2-3, with D unresolved. This CDR3 has 13 amino acids. Germline values: CDR1 MNHEY, CDR2 SMNVEV (reference sequence). V lost 0 bases and J 8 bases, leaving 9 bases between the germline ends. The CDR3 region is CASSLSIHGTQYF. CDR3 sequence (DNA): TGTGCCAGCAGTTTATCGATTCATGGTACGCAGTATTTT.

The chain is built from TRBV4-2 and TRBJ2-3; D uncertain. The CDR3 is made up of 15 amino acids. Germline CDR1 is LGHNA and CDR2 is YNFKEQ. Trimming removed 3 bases at V and 0 bases at J, with 10 bases between. CDR3 nucleotides: TGTGCCAGCAGCCAGACCTTCTCTAGCACAGATACGCAGTATTTT. Encoded protein: CASSQTFSSTDTQYF.

The chain uses TRBV20-1 and TRBJ2-7, with 10 bases fitting TRBD1. From germline, CDR1 is DFQATT and CDR2 SNEGSKA (reference sequence). This CDR3 region has 14 residues. V lost 6 bases to trimming and J lost 3 bases; unmatched junction nucleotides: 8. The CDR3 DNA follows: TGCAGTGCCCCACCCGGACAGGGGGTCTACGAGCAGTACTTC. It encodes CSAPPGQGVYEQYF.

The chain combines TRBV28 with TRBJ1-2; no reliable D call. V was clipped by 5 bases and J by 7 bases, with 20 bases between them. The CDR3 consists of 15 residues. The germline V gene encodes CDR1 MDHEN and CDR2 SYDVKM. The CDR3 loop reads CASSDASSILSGYTF. DNA for the CDR3: TGTGCCAGCAGTGACGCTTCATCTATCCTGAGTGGCTACACCTTC.

This chain connects TRBV29-1 to TRBJ1-2; maybe TRBD1 (5 bases). The CDR3 spans 12 residues. Germline lookup yields CDR1 SQVTM and CDR2 ANQGSEA. Trimming took off 6 bases at V and 5 bases at J, with 13 bases between the two ends. CDR3 DNA sequence: TGCAGCGTAAAGACAGATCGGTATGGCTACACCTTC. Translating gives CSVKTDRYGYTF.

This clonotype showed up just a few times. The chain combines TRBV5-1 with TRBJ2-3; TRBD2 aligns across 8 bases. This CDR3 is 16 amino acids long. CDR1 SGHRS and CDR2 YFSETQ come from the germline V gene. After removal of 0 bases from V and 6 bases from J, the junction contained 9 bases not matched to a gene. CDR3 residues: CASSLGGTRGSDTQYF. DNA for the CDR3: TGCGCCAGCAGCTTGGGAGGGACTAGAGGATCCGATACGCAGTATTTT.

The chain couples TRBV20-1 to TRBJ2-4; the match to TRBD2 covers 13 bases. Germline V CDR1 and CDR2: DFQATT, SNEGSKA (reference sequence). The CDR3 length is 17 residues. V lost 4 bases and J lost 0; bases outside the gene matches: 6. The CDR3 DNA sequence: TGCAGTGCTACCAGGACTAGCGGGGGCATAGCCAAAAACATTCAGTACTTC. Protein sequence: CSATRTSGGIAKNIQYF.

The chain joins TRBV7-2 to TRBJ2-1; D is perhaps TRBD2 (6 bases). Trimming removed 4 bases from V and 2 bases from J, with 15 bases in between. The CDR3 length is 16 residues. Germline CDR1 SGHTA, CDR2 FQGNSA. The CDR3 region has the DNA TGTGCCAGCAGCTACCGGGACTCGCGTCCCTACAATGAGCAGTTCTTC. Residues: CASSYRDSRPYNEQFF.